The text below deals with one T cell receptor beta chain. Its antigen is currently unknown. CDR1 and CDR2 from the germline V gene are LNHDA and SQIVND (reference sequence). This CDR3 has 13 residues. Trimming took 2 bases from V and 2 from J, leaving 5 bases between them. Every one of the patients relapsed after autologous stem cell transplantation (brentuximab vedotin exposure was variable). This sample was taken from a study of PD-1 blockade in classical Hodgkin lymphoma. In the study overall: Patients received nivolumab 3 mg/kg intravenously every 2 weeks.

Clones were sequenced by immunoSEQ multiplex PCR, and TCRdb holds only the in-frame ones, with some missing. Counted here are about 150,000 clones, about four fifths occurring once; the ten biggest clones make up roughly a tenth. Study-level results: TCR diversity rose significantly by C4D1 in CD4+ but not CD8+ cells.

This chain uses TRBV19 with TRBJ2-3, with D hard to call. This receptor was identified in a human donor with classical Hodgkin lymphoma. Material: peripheral blood mononuclear cells (PBMCs), obtained before the second cycle of nivolumab. The CDR3 loop reads CASSIRYTDTQYF. The DNA for the CDR3 is TGTGCCAGTAGTATAAGATACACAGATACGCAGTATTTT.